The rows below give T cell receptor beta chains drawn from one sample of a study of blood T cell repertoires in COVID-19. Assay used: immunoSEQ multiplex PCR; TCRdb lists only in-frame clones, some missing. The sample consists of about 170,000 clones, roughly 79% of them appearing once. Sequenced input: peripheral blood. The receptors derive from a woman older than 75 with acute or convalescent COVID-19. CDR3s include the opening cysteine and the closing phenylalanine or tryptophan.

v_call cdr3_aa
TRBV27 CASSFQTPTGFSYEQYF
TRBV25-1 CASSDARGSYGYTF
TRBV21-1 CASNKRELPRGEQFF
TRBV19 CASRGTGGRTEAFF
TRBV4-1 CASSQDHGLYGYTF
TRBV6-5 CASSKLNYNSPLHF
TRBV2 CASSAGGLAAHNEQFF
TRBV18 CASSPPRLRETQYF
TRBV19 CASSMALESGLGYTF
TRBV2 CASSELGTRTSYEQYF
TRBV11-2 CASSLDRGQGTEAFF
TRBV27 CASSLSGQGPEQFF
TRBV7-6 CASSPQGLAGAPDTQYF
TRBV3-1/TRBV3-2 CASSQPGQGQETQYF
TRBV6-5 CASRSDRGRETQYF
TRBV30 CAWSLGLAGLETQYF
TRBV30 CAWSKGRGMTGELFF
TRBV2 CASSDRQGPTYEQYF
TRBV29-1 CSVEGTGGWETQYF
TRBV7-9 CASSLAGRTYNEQFF
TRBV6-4 CASSDRTENEQFF
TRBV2 CASADGGGSYNEQFF
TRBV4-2 CASSQALGLAGSNEQFF
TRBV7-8 CASSLEGGVRNQPQHF
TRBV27 CASSSRVAGIYEQYF
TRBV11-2 CASSPRRRDGYTF
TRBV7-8 CASSLEGGGTGELFF
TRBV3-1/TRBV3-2 CASSSGDYGYTF
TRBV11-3 CASSLDGTSSNEQFF
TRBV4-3 CASSQTGGTGNTIYF
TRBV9 CASSPGDSEVYEQYF
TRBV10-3 CAISADSYEQYF
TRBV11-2 CASSTSYRSHSYEQYF
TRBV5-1 CASSRGQGDLDGYTF
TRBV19 CASSILEVNQPQHF
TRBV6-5 CASSFRTGGYEQYF
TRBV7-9 CASSSYRTLNYGYTF
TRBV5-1 CASSLAEGGTEAFF
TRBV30 CAWTARNTIYF
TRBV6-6 CASSLQGARGNTIYF
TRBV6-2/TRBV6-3 CASSIWTGAANYGYTF
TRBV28 CASSLRAGYNSPLHF
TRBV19 CASSIGGNQPQHF
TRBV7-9 CASSLRDLENTEAFF